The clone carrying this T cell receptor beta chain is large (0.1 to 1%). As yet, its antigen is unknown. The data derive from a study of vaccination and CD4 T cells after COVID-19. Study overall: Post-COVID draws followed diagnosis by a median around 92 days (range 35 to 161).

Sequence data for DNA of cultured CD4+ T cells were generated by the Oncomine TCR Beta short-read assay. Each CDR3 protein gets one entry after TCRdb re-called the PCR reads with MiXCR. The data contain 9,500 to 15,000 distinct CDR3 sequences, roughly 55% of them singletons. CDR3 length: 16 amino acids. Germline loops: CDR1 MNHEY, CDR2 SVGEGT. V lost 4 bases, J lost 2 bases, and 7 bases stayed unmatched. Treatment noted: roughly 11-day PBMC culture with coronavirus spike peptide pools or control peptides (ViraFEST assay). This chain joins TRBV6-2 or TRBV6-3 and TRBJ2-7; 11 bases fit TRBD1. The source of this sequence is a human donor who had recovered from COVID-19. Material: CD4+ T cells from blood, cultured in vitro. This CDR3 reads CASSLTGTGGTYEQYF. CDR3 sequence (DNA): TGTGCCAGCAGTTTAACCGGGACAGGGGGGACCTACGAGCAGTACTTC.